This T cell receptor (beta chain) originates from a study of cytomegalovirus exposure and HLA in healthy donors. This clone appeared once. A multiplex PCR was run with 60 Vbeta primers and 13 Jbeta primers. Profiling relied on immunoSEQ multiplex PCR, and the TCRdb table lists in-frame clones only, not all of them. The sample contains a few hundred thousand clones, more than 80% of which appear only once. This CDR3 contains 13 residues. Germline V CDR1 and CDR2: MNHNS, SASEGT. Trimming shortened V by 8 bases and J by 4 bases, and 14 bases separated the two germline ends. Sequenced input: PBMCs. This TCR was sampled from a young man in good health and CMV-seronegative. This chain joins TRBV6-1 and TRBJ1-2, with D uncertain. CDR3 DNA sequence: TGTGCCAGCGATCTAGGCGCGGGCTATGGCTACACCTTC. It is translated as CASDLGAGYGYTF.